Sequencing of this T cell receptor (beta chain) was carried out in a study of blood T cell repertoires in COVID-19. Study background: COVID-19 samples from acute and convalescent phases originated in the United States, Italy and Spain.

Under the authors' procedure: Amplification of reference gene primers was used by the study to estimate nucleated cell counts. Some clones are missing from TCRdb's copy, which holds only in-frame ones; the method was immunoSEQ multiplex PCR. From that table come the V and J calls and clone size; the DNA was used to work out D and trimming. The sample carries roughly 150,000 clones, 65% to 85% recorded once. V was shortened by 4 bases and J by 3 bases, with 16 bases between the two germline ends. Germline V gives CDR1 SGDLS, CDR2 YYNGEE. This CDR3 contains 16 residues. The TCR was taken from an older man with active or convalescent COVID-19. The sequenced sample was peripheral blood. The chain is built from TRBV9 and TRBJ2-2; the D gene is possibly TRBD1 (5 bases). CDR3 in amino acids: CASSPGLWRDTGELFF. The CDR3 bases are TGTGCCAGCAGCCCAGGGTTGTGGAGAGACACCGGGGAGCTGTTTTTT.